This T cell receptor beta chain was obtained from a study of T cells in Graves' hyperthyroidism and ophthalmopathy. General study results and limits: Most thyroid-expanded clonotypes above 0.001 were also found in blood.

This clonotype was observed a handful of times. Its antigen remains unknown. TCR beta CDR3 sequences were amplified from RNA transcripts. HTBI primers were the set used in a first-round RT-PCR of the TCR CDR3. TCRdb used MiXCR to reprocess the multiplex PCR reads, holding one entry per CDR3 protein. The table records hundreds of thousands of distinct CDR3 sequences, roughly 20% of them present only once. The V gene's germline CDR1 is DFQATT and CDR2 SNEGSKA (reference sequence). This CDR3 is built from 14 residues. V shed 3 bases and J shed 3 bases, with 14 bases lying between them. Investigators excluded patients with uncontrolled infection, other autoimmune disease, pregnancy or lactation.

The sample taken for sequencing was blood. V is TRBV20-1 and J is TRBJ1-2; no clear D gene. This TCR came from a woman in her forties or fifties with Graves' hyperthyroidism that later progressed to Graves' ophthalmopathy. CDR3 DNA: TGCAGTGCTAGTTACGTATTTGGGGACTATGGCTACACCTTC. Translating gives CSASYVFGDYGYTF.